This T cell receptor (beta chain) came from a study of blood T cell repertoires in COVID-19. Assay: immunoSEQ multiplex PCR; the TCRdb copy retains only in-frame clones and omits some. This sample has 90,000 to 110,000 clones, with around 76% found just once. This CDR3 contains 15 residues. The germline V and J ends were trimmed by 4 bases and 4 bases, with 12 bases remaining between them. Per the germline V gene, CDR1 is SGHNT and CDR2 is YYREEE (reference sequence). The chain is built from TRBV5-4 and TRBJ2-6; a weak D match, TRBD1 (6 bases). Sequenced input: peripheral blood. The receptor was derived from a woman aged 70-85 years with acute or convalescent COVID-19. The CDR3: CASSAQGTGANVLTF. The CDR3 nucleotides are TGTGCCAGCAGCGCACAGGGAACCGGGGCCAACGTCCTGACTTTC.